This T cell receptor beta chain comes out of a study of vaccination and CD4 T cells after COVID-19. This clonotype was detected a few times. The antigen remains unidentified. Time point reported: late sampling 161 to 241 days after vaccination in a few convalescent patients. As to treatment: 10-day PBMC culture with coronavirus spike peptide pools or control peptides (ViraFEST assay). Cultured CD4+ T cells had their DNA profiled by the Oncomine TCR Beta short-read assay. Using its own MiXCR run on the PCR reads, TCRdb lists one record per CDR3 protein. The sample has some 22,000 distinct CDR3 sequences; 35% are singletons. The germline V gene encodes CDR1 LNHNV and CDR2 YYDKDF (reference sequence). The V gene lost 0 bases and the J gene lost 10 bases, with 7 bases spanning the gap. This CDR3 is 12 amino acids long.

Sequencing used CD4+ T cells from blood, cultured in vitro, obtained about 7 months after SARS-CoV-2 vaccination. This receptor was obtained from a human donor who had recovered from COVID-19. This chain joins TRBV15 and TRBJ2-1; D unclear. Written as DNA, the CDR3 is TGTGCCACCAGCAGAGATGGGCAAGAGCAGTTCTTC. This codes for CATSRDGQEQFF.